This T cell receptor beta chain was captured in a study of blood T cells in healthy people across ages. This clonotype showed up just a few times. The second PCR ran roughly 7 to 12 cycles with a sample-barcoded 5' primer and J-beta primers. Researchers report that each sample yielded at least 3 million CDR3-containing paired-end reads. TCRdb ran MiXCR on the 5' RACE reads and lists one entry per CDR3 protein. Among over 1,300,000 distinct CDR3 sequences listed, 55% to 75% were seen once. Germline V CDR1 and CDR2: SQVTM, ANQGSEA. The V segment lost 0 bases and the J segment 2 bases; nucleotides outside the gene matches: 4. The CDR3 is made up of 14 amino acids.

The source is a man younger than 30 in good health. The chain recombines TRBV29-1 with TRBJ2-7; 7 bases align to TRBD2. Sequencing was carried out using blood. The DNA of the CDR3 is TGCAGCGTTGAAGATGGCGGGAGCCCCTACGAGCAGTACTTC. It specifies CSVEDGGSPYEQYF.